Below, 9 T cell receptor beta chains from the same sample are listed, as sequenced in a study of blood T cell repertoires in COVID-19 (TCRdb year 2020). Library construction relied on the immunoSEQ multiplex PCR assay. Held by TCRdb, this immuneACCESS table contains in-frame sequences only and omits some clones. Under half of the omission traces to an unresolved V gene where checked; the cause of the rest is unknown. Here the sample has fewer than 500,000 clones; around 89% occur a single time. Around 4.4% of the sample is held by the ten biggest clonotypes. The sequenced sample consisted of peripheral blood. The source is a woman in her thirties with acute or convalescent COVID-19.

The chain carries TRBV28 and TRBJ2-7; 7 nucleotides agree with TRBD1. There are 16 residues in the CDR3. The V and J ends lost 5 bases and 8 bases, in that order; junction bases with no gene match: 18. The germline gives CDR1 MDHEN, CDR2 SYDVKM. CDR3 DNA: TGTGCCAGCAGTCCCCCCGGACAGGCGACCCTACTAAAGCAGTACTTC. This codes for CASSPPGQATLLKQYF.

J is TRBJ2-1 and V is TRBV19, with 9 nucleotides matching TRBD2. CDR3 size: 17 residues. CDR1 and CDR2 from the germline V gene are LNHDA and SQIVND (reference sequence). Trimming at V came to 1 base and at J to 0 bases, leaving 4 bases not matched to a gene. This CDR3 is CASSIAASGVSYNEQFF. CDR3 in DNA: TGTGCCAGTAGTATAGCGGCTAGCGGGGTCTCCTACAATGAGCAGTTCTTC.

V and J are TRBV20-1 and TRBJ1-1, with 8 bases lining up with TRBD1. The germline gives CDR1 DFQATT, CDR2 SNEGSKA (reference sequence). This CDR3 is built from 14 residues. V was clipped by 6 bases and J by 3 bases; unmatched bases: 9. The CDR3 reads CSASFQGADTEAFF. CDR3 coding DNA: TGCAGTGCAAGTTTTCAGGGGGCGGACACTGAAGCTTTCTTT.

The chain carries TRBV11-2 and TRBJ1-5; D is undetermined. Germline lookup yields CDR1 SGHAT and CDR2 FQNNGV. The V end was cut by 0 bases, the J end by 0 bases, with 6 bases between. This CDR3 contains 15 residues. The chain's CDR3 is CASSLDRDSNQPQHF. In DNA form, the CDR3 reads TGTGCCAGCAGCTTAGATAGAGATAGCAATCAGCCCCAGCATTTT.

This chain connects TRBV6-5 to TRBJ1-2; the D gene is possibly TRBD1 (5 bases). The CDR3 consists of 15 residues. The germline V gene encodes CDR1 MNHEY and CDR2 SVGAGI. V lost 6 bases and J 2 bases, leaving 16 bases between the germline ends. CDR3 coding DNA: TGTGCCAGCAGGACCCGAGGTGACAGAAACTATGGCTACACCTTC. Protein sequence: CASRTRGDRNYGYTF.

The rearrangement uses TRBV28 and TRBJ2-7; D may be TRBD1 (7 bases). V dropped 9 bases and J dropped 3 bases, with 15 bases sitting between them. Germline CDR1 and CDR2: MDHEN and SYDVKM. This CDR3 spans 13 amino acids. The CDR3 bases are TGTGCCAGTAGGGCAGGGGGGATCTACGAGCAGTACTTC. It codes for CASRAGGIYEQYF.

In its sample, this clone was seen once. The J gene is TRBJ1-6, the V gene TRBV6-1; TRBD1 might be the D (5 bases). V was pared by 2 bases and J by 5 bases, with 16 bases between. Looked up from germline, CDR1 is MNHNS and CDR2 is SASEGT. The CDR3 runs to 17 residues. CDR3 residues: CASSEFTWGRDNSPLHF. Written as DNA, the CDR3 is TGTGCCAGCAGTGAATTTACGTGGGGCAGGGATAATTCACCCCTCCACTTT.

The chain joins TRBV14 to TRBJ2-7; possibly TRBD2 for D (6 bases). The CDR3 extends over 16 amino acids. Trimming took off 4 bases at V and 3 bases at J, with 19 bases between the two ends. Germline V gene lookup returns CDR1 SGHDN and CDR2 FVKESK. The CDR3 nucleotides read TGTGCCAGCAGCCCTTGGGGGAAGGGAGGATACTACGAGCAGTACTTC. It yields the protein CASSPWGKGGYYEQYF. Variable domain in full (rest from reference TRBV14 and TRBJ2-7): EAGVTQFPSHSVIEKGQTVTLRCDPISGHDNLYWYRRVMGKEIKFLLHFVKESKQDESGMPNNRFLAERTGGTYSTLKVQPAELEDSGVYFCASSPWGKGGYYEQYFGPGTRLTVT.

The chain has TRBV18 and TRBJ2-1, with TRBD1 as a possible D gene (8 bases). Trimming stripped 7 bases from V and 1 base from J, with 11 bases between. This CDR3 region has 14 residues. The germline CDR1 and CDR2 sequences are KGHSH and LQKENI. The DNA for the CDR3 is TGTGCCAGCTTACAGGGGGGGTCCTACAATGAGCAGTTCTTC. Amino acid sequence: CASLQGGSYNEQFF.